These 5 T cell receptor beta chains originate from one sample sequenced in a study of a mutant IDH1 vaccine in newly diagnosed glioma. These receptors' antigens are unknown. The repertoire was sequenced with immunoSEQ multiplex PCR; TCRdb's copy has only in-frame clones and lacks some. The table has 50,000 to 70,000 clones, 80% to 85% seen once; the top ten hold less than 4.5%. Time point in this sample: week 35, safety follow-up. All doses held 300 ug of mutant IDH1 20-mer peptide, with topical imiquimod. The source was PBMCs, collected from a glioma patient whose treatment included an IDH1 peptide vaccine. These receptor sequences come from a man aged 25 to 45 with glioma.

The rearrangement joins TRBV29-1 to TRBJ2-4, with D possibly being TRBD1 (7 bases). The CDR3 consists of 13 residues. Germline V lookup: CDR1 SQVTM, CDR2 ANQGSEA. The V end lost 4 bases, the J end lost 7 bases, and 14 bases lay between the germline ends. CDR3 nucleotide sequence: TGCAGCGTTGGACAGGGAGGAACGAACATTCAGTACTTC. It yields the protein CSVGQGGTNIQYF.

The chain has TRBV19 and TRBJ2-1; TRBD2 matches 10 bases. The V segment lost 1 base and the J segment 2 bases; nucleotides outside the gene matches: 5. The germline CDR1 and CDR2 sequences are LNHDA and SQIVND (reference sequence). There are 17 residues in the CDR3. The CDR3 sequence is CASSIGNLAGAYNEQFF. CDR3 sequence (DNA): TGTGCCAGTAGTATAGGTAACCTAGCGGGGGCCTACAATGAGCAGTTCTTC.

This chain joins TRBV9 and TRBJ1-3; D unresolved. CDR1 SGDLS and CDR2 YYNGEE come from the germline V gene. Trimming removed 4 bases at V and 0 bases at J, with 14 bases between. The CDR3 consists of 16 residues. CDR3 nucleotides: TGTGCCAGCAGCCCAAGGACTCGGAGCTCTGGAAACACCATATATTTT. Amino acid sequence: CASSPRTRSSGNTIYF.

The V and J genes are TRBV28 and TRBJ1-1; 9 nucleotides line up with TRBD1. Per the germline V gene, CDR1 is MDHEN and CDR2 is SYDVKM. Germline trimming cut 5 bases from V and 3 bases from J; bases unmatched to any gene: 7. The CDR3 contains 15 residues. The CDR3 DNA reads TGTGCCAGCAGTCCCTGGGGACAGGGCGACACTGAAGCTTTCTTT. As protein: CASSPWGQGDTEAFF.

The V and J genes are TRBV30 and TRBJ1-4; no definite D call. Per germline, CDR1 GTSNPN and CDR2 SVGIG (reference sequence). CDR3 length: 15 residues. V lost 2 bases to trimming and J lost 0 bases, with 10 bases between them. The CDR3 spells CAWSTKGATNEKLFF. The CDR3 DNA reads as TGTGCCTGGAGTACCAAAGGCGCAACTAATGAAAAACTGTTTTTT.